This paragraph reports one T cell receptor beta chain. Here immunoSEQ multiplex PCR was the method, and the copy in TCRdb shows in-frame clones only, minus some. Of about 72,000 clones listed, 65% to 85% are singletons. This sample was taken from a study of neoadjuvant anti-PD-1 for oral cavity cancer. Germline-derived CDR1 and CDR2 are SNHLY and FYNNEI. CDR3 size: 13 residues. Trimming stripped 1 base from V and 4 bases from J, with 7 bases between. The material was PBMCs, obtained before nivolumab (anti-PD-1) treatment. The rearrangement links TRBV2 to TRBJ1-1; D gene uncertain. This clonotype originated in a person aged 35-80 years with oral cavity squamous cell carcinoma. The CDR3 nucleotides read TGTGCCAGCAGTGAAGGCGGGTTCACTGAAGCTTTCTTT. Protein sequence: CASSEGGFTEAFF. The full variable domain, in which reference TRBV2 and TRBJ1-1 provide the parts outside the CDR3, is EPEVTQTPSHQVTQMGQEVILRCVPISNHLYFYWYRQILGQKVEFLVSFYNNEISEKSEIFDDQFSVERPDGSNFTLKIRSTKLEDSAMYFCASSEGGFTEAFFGQGTRLTVV.